This T cell receptor (beta chain) was captured in a study of CD8 T cells in ankylosing spondylitis. Study-wide results and limits: Among TCR beta sequences, a motif of roughly 8 highly homologous variants appeared characteristic of ankylosing spondylitis blood. Those disease-linked clones were CD8+; they were also relatively rare in peripheral blood.

Germline V gene data show CDR1 as LGHNA and CDR2 as YSLEER. This CDR3 region has 16 residues. The junction had 4 bases not matched to a gene; V was cut back by 0 bases and J by 8 bases. TCRdb passed the 5' RACE reads through MiXCR, listing each CDR3 protein once. The sample lists roughly 300,000 distinct CDR3 sequences, 8% occurring once. Details on this clonotype: Its antigen is as yet unknown.

The receptor's source is a male donor with ankylosing spondylitis. V gene TRBV4-3 combines with J gene TRBJ2-1, with 13 bases identical to TRBD2. Sequenced sample: blood, either unsorted or a sorted T cell fraction (not recorded which). CDR3 region: CASSQDGTSGADEQFF. DNA for the CDR3: TGCGCCAGCAGCCAAGATGGGACTAGCGGGGCGGATGAGCAGTTCTTC.